Listed below are T cell receptor beta chains from one sample, sequenced in a study of cytomegalovirus exposure and HLA in healthy donors. Data came from immunoSEQ multiplex PCR; TCRdb stores just in-frame clones and leaves some out. The sample has roughly 63,000 clones; 70% to 90% are singletons. The sample comprised PBMCs. The receptors derive from a woman aged 18-35 years in good health and CMV-seronegative. Both conserved end residues are part of each CDR3. D genes are given only for firm matches. Some rows mark clone size as missing; the rest say once, few, many or name a class of expanded clone.

size	D	V	J	DNA	CDR3
-	-	TRBV11-1	TRBJ2-3	TGTGCCAGCAGCTTATTCATGGGGAGAACAGATACGCAGTATTTT	CASSLFMGRTDTQYF
-	TRBD2	TRBV13	TRBJ2-7	TGTGCCAGCACCCAGAGAACTAGCGGGGCTACCTACGAGCAGTACTTC	CASTQRTSGATYEQYF
-	TRBD2	TRBV6-5	TRBJ2-5	TGTGCCAGCAGACCACTAGCGGGGGGCCAAGAGACCCAGTACTTC	CASRPLAGGQETQYF
once	-	TRBV10-3	TRBJ1-2	TGTGCCATCAGTGAGAGGGGCGGACGTGGTGATTATGGCTACACCTTC	CAISERGGRGDYGYTF
once	TRBD2	TRBV7-6	TRBJ2-7	TGTGCCAGCAGCTTAGAGGCGGGGGTAATCCGCGAGCAGTACTTC	CASSLEAGVIREQYF
-	TRBD2	TRBV13	TRBJ2-3	TGTGCCAGCAGCTTAGAGCGGGGGGACACAGATACGCAGTATTTT	CASSLERGDTDTQYF
-	-	TRBV2	TRBJ2-1	TGTGCCAGCAGCGACCTCGCCGGGAGACCCAATGAGCAGTTCTTC	CASSDLAGRPNEQFF
-	-	TRBV6-5	TRBJ1-5	TGTGCCAGCAGTTACCGAACAGGGCACCAGCCCCAGCATTTT	CASSYRTGHQPQHF
-	TRBD1	TRBV11-3	TRBJ2-2	TGTGCCAGCAGTCTGGACAGGGCGGGGACCGGGGAGCTGTTTTTT	CASSLDRAGTGELFF
-	-	TRBV6-1	TRBJ2-7	TGTGCCAGCTCCGTCGGCTACGAGCAGTACTTC	CASSVGYEQYF
-	-	TRBV19	TRBJ1-1	TGTGCCAGTAGTAGTGGTCGCGGACAGCCGAACACTGAAGCTTTCTTT	CASSSGRGQPNTEAFF
-	-	TRBV27	TRBJ1-1	TGTGCCAGCAGTTTGGGGGGGAACACTGAAGCTTTCTTT	CASSLGGNTEAFF
once	-	TRBV6-5	TRBJ2-2	TGTGCCAGCAGTTACGGGGGGAGGAACGGGGAGCTGTTTTTT	CASSYGGRNGELFF
-	TRBD2	TRBV7-2	TRBJ2-4	TGTGCCAGCAGCGCGAGCGGGAGTCTCGGGTACATTCAGTACTTC	CASSASGSLGYIQYF
-	TRBD2	TRBV5-1	TRBJ2-3	TGCGCCAGCAGCTTGGCTACTAGCGGGACAGATACGCAGTATTTT	CASSLATSGTDTQYF
-	-	TRBV5-1	TRBJ2-7	TGCGCCAGCAGCTTGAGGGGAGGCGGCGAGCAGTACTTC	CASSLRGGGEQYF
-	-	TRBV2	TRBJ1-5	TGTGCCAGCAGTGAAGTGTCCTATCAGCCCCAGCATTTT	CASSEVSYQPQHF
-	-	TRBV7-9	TRBJ1-1	TGTGCCAGCAGCGCCGGAGGGAACACTGAAGCTTTCTTT	CASSAGGNTEAFF
-	-	TRBV6-5	TRBJ1-1	TGTGCCAGCAGTTACTCGGAGGGGAACACTGAAGCTTTCTTT	CASSYSEGNTEAFF
-	-	TRBV19	TRBJ2-7	TGTGCCAGTAGTCGGGGCAGGGGAAGCGAGCAGTACTTC	CASSRGRGSEQYF
-	-	TRBV7-7	TRBJ2-2	TGTGCCAGCAGCTTAGCTAGAGGCGCCGGGGAGCTGTTTTTT	CASSLARGAGELFF
-	-	TRBV18	TRBJ1-2	TGTGCCAGCTCCCCAACAGGGAACTATGGCTACACCTTC	CASSPTGNYGYTF